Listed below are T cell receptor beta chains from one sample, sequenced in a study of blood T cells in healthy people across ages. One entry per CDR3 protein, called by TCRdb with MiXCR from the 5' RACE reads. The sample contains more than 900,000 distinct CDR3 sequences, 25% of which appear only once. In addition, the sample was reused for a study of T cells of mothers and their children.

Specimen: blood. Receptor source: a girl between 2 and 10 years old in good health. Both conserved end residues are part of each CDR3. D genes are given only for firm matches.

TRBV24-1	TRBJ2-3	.	CAIGEGHSTDTQYF
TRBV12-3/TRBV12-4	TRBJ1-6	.	CASSFRVVPLHF
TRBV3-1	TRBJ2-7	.	CASSLPHSYEQYF
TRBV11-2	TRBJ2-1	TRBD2	CASSPLGLAGNEQFF
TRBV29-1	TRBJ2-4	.	CSVEASGNIQYF
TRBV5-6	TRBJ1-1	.	CASALAQNTEAFF
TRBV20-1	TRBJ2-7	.	CSGTGTNSYEQYF
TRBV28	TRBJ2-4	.	CASSFYVAKNIQYF
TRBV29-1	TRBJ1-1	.	CSVDAGRMNTEAFF
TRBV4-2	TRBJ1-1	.	CASSQVGETEAFF
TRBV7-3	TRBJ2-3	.	CASSPEGGRGVADTQYF
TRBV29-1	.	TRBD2	CSGNSGTSGIGYGNEQFF
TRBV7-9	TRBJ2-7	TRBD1	CASSSTDRGESYEQYF
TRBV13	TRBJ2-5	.	CASSPMDSQETQYF
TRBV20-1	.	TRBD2	CSAREGGGPYEQYF
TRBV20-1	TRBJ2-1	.	CSARDPLSRGDEQFF
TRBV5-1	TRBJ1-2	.	CASSAGHRGLYGYTF
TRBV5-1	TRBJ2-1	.	CASSRLTSPTYNEQFF
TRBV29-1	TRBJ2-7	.	CSVAGQGLSSYEQYF
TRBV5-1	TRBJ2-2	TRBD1	CASSLVGTANTGELFF
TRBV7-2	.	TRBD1	CASSGLRGTAYEQYF
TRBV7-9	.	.	CASSLVGMYEQYF
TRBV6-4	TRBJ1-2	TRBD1	CASSDGTGNLYGYTF
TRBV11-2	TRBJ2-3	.	CASSLEVRRGHTDTQYF
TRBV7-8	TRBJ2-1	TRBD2	CAIPSGSSYNEQFF
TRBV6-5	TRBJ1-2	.	CASSYSSGLGYGYTF
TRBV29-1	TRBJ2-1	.	CSAKTNYAEQFF
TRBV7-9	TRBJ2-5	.	CASSSHPTVQETQYF
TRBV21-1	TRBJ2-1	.	CASSVVPTSGRYNEQFF
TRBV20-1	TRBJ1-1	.	CSAQGGRDTEAFF
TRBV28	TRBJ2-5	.	CASSLLSEDSQETQYF